These T cell receptor beta chains were read from a single sample in a study of regulatory T cells in long-lasting Graves disease. Via MiXCR, TCRdb re-called the multiplex PCR reads, giving one row per CDR3 protein. The data contain about 620,000 distinct CDR3 sequences, 15% to 20% of them singletons. These records were also assigned to another study, of T cells in Graves' hyperthyroidism and ophthalmopathy.

The sample here was peripheral blood mononuclear cells (PBMCs), taken at new diagnosis, from a patient treated with antithyroid drugs. These receptors all come from a woman aged 30 to 39 with Graves disease. Each CDR3 is given with its conserved first and last residue. The D gene is left open where the match is weak. Size is stated for part of the rows, as once, few or many counts, or as a class when the clone is expanded.

D gene | clone size | J gene | V gene | CDR3 protein | CDR3 DNA
TRBD2 | NA | TRBJ2-1 | TRBV27 | CASSSTSGREEVDNEQFF | TGTGCCAGCAGTTCGACTAGCGGGAGGGAGGAAGTTGACAATGAGCAGTTCTTC
TRBD2 | NA | TRBJ2-1 | TRBV10-1 | CASSGSGGNEQFF | TGCGCCAGCAGCGGCAGCGGGGGCAATGAGCAGTTCTTC
TRBD1 | many | TRBJ2-7 | TRBV3-1 | CASSTRTGTYEQYF | TGTGCCAGCAGCACCCGGACAGGGACCTACGAGCAGTACTTC
NA | many | TRBJ1-2 | TRBV7-2 | CASSLAWVGYGYTF | TGTGCCAGCAGCTTAGCGTGGGTAGGATATGGCTACACCTTC
NA | NA | TRBJ1-2 | TRBV18 | CASSPGEAVYGYTF | TGTGCCAGCTCACCAGGGGAGGCAGTCTATGGCTACACCTTC
NA | NA | TRBJ2-2 | TRBV9 | CASSPKGGAGELFF | TGTGCCAGCAGCCCCAAGGGGGGGGCCGGGGAGCTGTTTTTT
TRBD1 | few | TRBJ1-5 | TRBV7-2 | CASSLGDRVGQPQHF | TGTGCCAGCAGCTTGGGGGACAGGGTGGGTCAGCCCCAGCATTTT
NA | few | TRBJ2-1 | TRBV14 | CASSQTGYGQFF | TGTGCCAGCAGCCAAACGGGGTACGGCCAGTTCTTC
NA | few | TRBJ1-4 | TRBV5-4 | CASSSDSRATNEKLFF | TGTGCCAGCAGCTCGGACTCGAGAGCAACTAATGAAAAACTGTTTTTT
NA | NA | TRBJ1-5 | TRBV7-8 | CASSPGQSQNQPQHF | TGTGCCAGCAGCCCCGGACAGTCCCAGAATCAGCCCCAGCATTTT
NA | few | TRBJ1-4 | TRBV20-1 | CSAPVNGVNEKLFF | TGCAGTGCTCCTGTCAATGGCGTTAATGAAAAACTGTTTTTT
TRBD1 | few | TRBJ2-7 | TRBV20-1 | CSARKGQGAHEQYF | TGCAGTGCCCGGAAGGGACAGGGGGCCCACGAGCAGTACTTC
TRBD1 | many | TRBJ2-2 | TRBV27 | CASRTGATSNTGELFF | TGTGCCAGCAGGACAGGGGCCACCTCGAACACCGGGGAGCTGTTTTTT
NA | NA | TRBJ1-3 | TRBV3-1 | CASSLKGSYSGNTIYF | TGTGCCAGCAGCTTGAAAGGGTCATACTCTGGAAACACCATATATTTT
NA | many | TRBJ2-1 | TRBV12-3/TRBV12-4 | CASSFGHREQFF | TGTGCCAGCAGTTTCGGTCACCGGGAGCAGTTCTTC
TRBD2 | few | TRBJ2-7 | TRBV18 | CASSQSGSSYEQYF | TGTGCCAGCTCACAAAGCGGGAGCTCCTACGAGCAGTACTTC
TRBD2 | few | TRBJ2-2 | TRBV10-3 | CAIPGTSGRSNTGELFF | TGTGCCATCCCGGGGACTAGCGGGAGGTCGAACACCGGGGAGCTGTTTTTT
NA | NA | TRBJ1-1 | TRBV10-3 | CAIGGSRGGGVSIEAFF | TGTGCCATCGGGGGGTCCAGAGGGGGGGGGGTATCTATTGAAGCTTTCTTT
TRBD1 | few | TRBJ2-5 | TRBV3-1 | CASSFRTGAGETQYF | TGTGCCAGCAGCTTCCGGACAGGGGCTGGTGAGACCCAGTACTTC
TRBD2 | NA | TRBJ2-2 | TRBV7-2 | CASSAGLLAGTGELFF | TGTGCCAGCAGCGCAGGGCTACTAGCGGGCACCGGGGAGCTGTTTTTT
NA | few | TRBJ1-1 | TRBV6-1 | CASRNLGWLGAFF | TGTGCCAGCAGAAACCTGGGCTGGCTAGGGGCTTTCTTT
TRBD1 | many | TRBJ2-7 | TRBV7-8 | CASSRTATGSLIDEQYF | TGTGCCAGCAGCCGGACTGCGACAGGGAGCCTTATCGACGAGCAGTACTTC